The present T cell receptor beta chain was sequenced within a study of blood T cell repertoires in COVID-19. V was clipped by 6 bases and J by 5 bases; unmatched bases: 8. Per the germline V gene, CDR1 is KGHSH and CDR2 is LQKENI. CDR3 length: 14 residues. The table came from immunoSEQ multiplex PCR; TCRdb's copy has only in-frame clones and leaves some out. The sample has 110,000 to 150,000 clones, approximately 90% seen once. The chain couples TRBV18 to TRBJ2-7, with TRBD1 matching over 9 bases. This clonotype was sampled from an elderly woman with acute or convalescent COVID-19. Sample: peripheral blood. The chain's CDR3 is CASSRGQGNNEQYF. DNA for the CDR3: TGTGCCAGCTCGCGGGGACAGGGTAACAACGAGCAGTACTTC.